This record covers a single T cell receptor (beta chain). Its antigen is not known. This record comes from a study of shared clonotypes between healthy human individuals. Study-level points and caveats: Generally, naive subsets (rather than memory subsets) showed larger estimated richness. A handful of donors showed sharing of about 4.7% of naive CD4 clonotypes. Relative to their counterparts shared across all four donors, non-shared clonotypes exhibited diminished generation probabilities.

The DNA input per sorted-subset replicate PCR was 150 to 200 ng, corresponding to some 27,000 T cell genomes. Sequencing was performed with immunoSEQ multiplex PCR; in TCRdb, only in-frame clones are kept and a portion is missing. The top ten clones hold 0.39% of a sample with millions of clones, 93% of them seen once. The V and J ends lost 5 bases and 0 bases, in that order; junction bases with no gene match: 10. The germline gives CDR1 MDHEN, CDR2 SYDVKM. The CDR3 is 16 amino acids. V and J are TRBV28 and TRBJ2-7; 7 bases are a match to TRBD1. Sequenced input: naive CD4+ T cells from PBMCs. Subset: CD45RA+ positively selected. The TCR sequence derives from a man younger than 30 in good health. Some clones in this sample may be carry-over from other donors' samples. Written as DNA, the CDR3 is TGTGCCAGCAGTATCTCAGGGGGAACGGGCTCCTACGAGCAGTACTTC. Its translation: CASSISGGTGSYEQYF.